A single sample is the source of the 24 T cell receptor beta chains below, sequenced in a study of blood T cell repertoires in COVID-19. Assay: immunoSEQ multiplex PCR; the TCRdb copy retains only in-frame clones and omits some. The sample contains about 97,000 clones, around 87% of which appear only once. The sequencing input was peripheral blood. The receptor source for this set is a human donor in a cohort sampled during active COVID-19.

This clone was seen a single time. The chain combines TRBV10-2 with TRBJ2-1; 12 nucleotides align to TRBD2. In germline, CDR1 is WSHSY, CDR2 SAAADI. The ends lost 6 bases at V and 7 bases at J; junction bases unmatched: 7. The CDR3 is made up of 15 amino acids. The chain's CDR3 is CASRLGLAGLNEQFF. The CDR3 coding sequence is TGCGCCAGCAGGCTGGGACTAGCGGGCTTAAATGAGCAGTTCTTC.

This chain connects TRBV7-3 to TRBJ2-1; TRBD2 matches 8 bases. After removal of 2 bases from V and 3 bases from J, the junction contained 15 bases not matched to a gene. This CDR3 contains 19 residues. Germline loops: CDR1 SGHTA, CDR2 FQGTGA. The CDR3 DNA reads TGTGCCAGCAGCTTAGCCAGAGTTAGAAGCGGGGGAGGCTACAATGAGCAGTTCTTC. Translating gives CASSLARVRSGGGYNEQFF.

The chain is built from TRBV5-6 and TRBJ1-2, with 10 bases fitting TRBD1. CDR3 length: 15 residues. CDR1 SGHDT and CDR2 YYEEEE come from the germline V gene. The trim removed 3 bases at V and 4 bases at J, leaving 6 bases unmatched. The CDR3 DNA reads TGTGCCAGCAGCTGGAGGGGACAGGGGAGCTATGGCTACACCTTC. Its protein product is CASSWRGQGSYGYTF.

The DNA of the CDR3 is TGTGCCAGCAGTTCGAACGACAGGGGGCTCACTGAAGCTTTCTTT. It translates to CASSSNDRGLTEAFF. This sequence joins TRBV27 and TRBJ1-1; 10 nucleotides agree with TRBD1. The V gene end was trimmed by 4 bases and the J gene end by 4 bases; junction bases not matched to a gene: 6. This CDR3 has 15 amino acids. Germline CDR1 is MNHEY and CDR2 is SMNVEV (reference sequence).

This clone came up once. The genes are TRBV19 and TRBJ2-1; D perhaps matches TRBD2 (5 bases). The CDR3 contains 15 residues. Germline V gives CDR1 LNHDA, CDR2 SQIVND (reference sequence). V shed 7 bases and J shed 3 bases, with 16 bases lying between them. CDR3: CASKPRADDYNEQFF. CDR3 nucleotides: TGTGCCAGTAAACCAAGAGCGGACGACTACAATGAGCAGTTCTTC.

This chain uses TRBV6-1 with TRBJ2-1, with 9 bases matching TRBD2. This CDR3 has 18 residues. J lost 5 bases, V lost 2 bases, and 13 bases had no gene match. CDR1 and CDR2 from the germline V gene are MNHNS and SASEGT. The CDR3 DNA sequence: TGTGCCAGCAGTGAATCCCTTGTAGTAGCGGGAGCGAACAATGAGCAGTTCTTC. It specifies CASSESLVVAGANNEQFF.

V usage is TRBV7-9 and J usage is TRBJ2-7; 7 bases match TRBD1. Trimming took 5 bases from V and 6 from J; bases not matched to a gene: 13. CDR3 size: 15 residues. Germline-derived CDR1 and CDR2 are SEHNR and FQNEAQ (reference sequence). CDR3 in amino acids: CASSPNRGWGFEQYF. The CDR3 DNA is TGTGCCAGCAGCCCTAACAGGGGATGGGGTTTCGAGCAGTACTTC.

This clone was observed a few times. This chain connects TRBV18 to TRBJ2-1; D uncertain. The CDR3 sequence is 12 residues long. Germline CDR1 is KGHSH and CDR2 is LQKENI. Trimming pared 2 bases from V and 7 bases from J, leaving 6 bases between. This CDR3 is CASSPASNEQFF. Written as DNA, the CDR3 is TGTGCCAGCTCACCAGCTAGTAATGAGCAGTTCTTC. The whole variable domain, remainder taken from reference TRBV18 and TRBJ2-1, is NAGVMQNPRHLVRRRGQEARLRCSPMKGHSHVYWYRQLPEEGLKFMVYLQKENIIDESGMPKERFSAEFPKEGPSILRIQQVVRGDSAAYFCASSPASNEQFFGPGTRLTVL.

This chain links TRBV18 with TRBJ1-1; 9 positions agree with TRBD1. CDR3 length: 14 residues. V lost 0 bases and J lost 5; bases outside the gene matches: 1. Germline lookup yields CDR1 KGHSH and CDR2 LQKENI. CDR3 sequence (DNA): TGTGCCAGCTCACCACCGGGACAGGGAACTGAAGCTTTCTTT. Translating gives CASSPPGQGTEAFF.

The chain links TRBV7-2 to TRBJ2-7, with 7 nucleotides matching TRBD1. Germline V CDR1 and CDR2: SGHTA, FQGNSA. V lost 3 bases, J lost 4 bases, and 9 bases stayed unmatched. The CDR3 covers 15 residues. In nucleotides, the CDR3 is TGTGCCAGCAGCTTTGGGGGACAGCTAAAATACGAGCAGTACTTC. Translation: CASSFGGQLKYEQYF.

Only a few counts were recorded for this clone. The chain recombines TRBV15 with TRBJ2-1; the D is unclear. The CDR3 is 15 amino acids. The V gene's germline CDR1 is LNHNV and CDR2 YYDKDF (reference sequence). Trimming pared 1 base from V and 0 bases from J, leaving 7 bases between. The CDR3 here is CATSRGAVSYNEQFF. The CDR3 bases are TGTGCCACCAGCAGAGGGGCAGTCTCCTACAATGAGCAGTTCTTC. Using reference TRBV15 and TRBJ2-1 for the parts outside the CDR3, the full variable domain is DAMVIQNPRYQVTQFGKPVTLSCSQTLNHNVMYWYQQKSSQAPKLLFHYYDKDFNNEADTPDNFQSRRPNTSFCFLDIRSPGLGDTAMYLCATSRGAVSYNEQFFGPGTRLTVL.

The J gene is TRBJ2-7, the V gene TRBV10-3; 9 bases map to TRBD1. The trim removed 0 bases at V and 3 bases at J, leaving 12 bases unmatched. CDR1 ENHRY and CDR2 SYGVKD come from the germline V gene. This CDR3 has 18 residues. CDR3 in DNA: TGTGCCATCAGTGAGTCGATTCTAGGGGACAGGGCGTTCTACGAGCAGTACTTC. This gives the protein CAISESILGDRAFYEQYF.

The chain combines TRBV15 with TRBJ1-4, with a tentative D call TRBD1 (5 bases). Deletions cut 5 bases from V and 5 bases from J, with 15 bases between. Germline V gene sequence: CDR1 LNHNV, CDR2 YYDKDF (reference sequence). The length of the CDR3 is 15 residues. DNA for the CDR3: TGTGCCACCAGCGGAGGGACGGGACTAAATGAAAAACTGTTTTTT. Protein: CATSGGTGLNEKLFF. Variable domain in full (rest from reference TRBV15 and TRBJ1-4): DAMVIQNPRYQVTQFGKPVTLSCSQTLNHNVMYWYQQKSSQAPKLLFHYYDKDFNNEADTPDNFQSRRPNTSFCFLDIRSPGLGDTAMYLCATSGGTGLNEKLFFGSGTQLSVL.

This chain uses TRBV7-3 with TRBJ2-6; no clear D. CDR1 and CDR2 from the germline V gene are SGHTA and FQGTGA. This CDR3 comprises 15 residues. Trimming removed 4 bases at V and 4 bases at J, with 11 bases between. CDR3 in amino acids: CASSSWRSGANVLTF. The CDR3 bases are TGTGCCAGCAGCTCCTGGAGATCCGGGGCCAACGTCCTGACTTTC.

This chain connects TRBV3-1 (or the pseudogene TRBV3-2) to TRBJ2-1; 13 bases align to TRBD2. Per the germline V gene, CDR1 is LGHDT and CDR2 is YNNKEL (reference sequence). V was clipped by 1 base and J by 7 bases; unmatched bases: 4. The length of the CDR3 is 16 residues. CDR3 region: CASSQGLAGGPNEQFF. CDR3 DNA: TGTGCCAGCAGCCAAGGACTAGCGGGAGGACCGAATGAGCAGTTCTTC.

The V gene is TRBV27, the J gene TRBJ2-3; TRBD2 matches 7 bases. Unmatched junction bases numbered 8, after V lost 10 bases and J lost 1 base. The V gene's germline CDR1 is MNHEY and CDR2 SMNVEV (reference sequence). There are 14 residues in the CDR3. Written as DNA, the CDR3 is TGTGCCACCCCACGGGGGGAGGGCACAGATACGCAGTATTTT. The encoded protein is CATPRGEGTDTQYF.

The CDR3 region is CASSFRGETQYF. CDR3 bases: TGTGCCAGCAGTTTTCGGGGGGAGACCCAGTACTTC. The chain has TRBV27 and TRBJ2-5; D is possibly TRBD2 (6 bases). Between the trimmed V and J ends, which lost 3 bases and 5 bases, there was a span of 7 bases. This CDR3 is 12 amino acids long. CDR1 is MNHEY and CDR2 is SMNVEV in the germline V gene (reference sequence).

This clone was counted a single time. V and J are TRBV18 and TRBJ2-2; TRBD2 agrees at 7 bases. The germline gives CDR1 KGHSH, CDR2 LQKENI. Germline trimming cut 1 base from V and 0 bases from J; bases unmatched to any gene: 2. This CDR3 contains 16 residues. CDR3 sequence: CASSPRGGANTGELFF. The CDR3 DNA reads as TGTGCCAGCTCACCACGGGGGGGAGCGAACACCGGGGAGCTGTTTTTT.

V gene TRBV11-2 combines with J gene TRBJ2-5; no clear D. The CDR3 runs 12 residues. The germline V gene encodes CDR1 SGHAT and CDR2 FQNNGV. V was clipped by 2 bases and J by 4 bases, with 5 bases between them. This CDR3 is CASSLTRETQYF. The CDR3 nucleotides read TGTGCCAGCAGCTTAACAAGAGAGACCCAGTACTTC.

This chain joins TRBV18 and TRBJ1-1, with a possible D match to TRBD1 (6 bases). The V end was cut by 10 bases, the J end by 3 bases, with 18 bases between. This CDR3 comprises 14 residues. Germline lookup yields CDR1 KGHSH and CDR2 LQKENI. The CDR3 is CATLQQGLDTEAFF. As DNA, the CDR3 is TGTGCCACCCTGCAACAGGGTTTGGACACTGAAGCTTTCTTT.

CDR3 DNA: TGCGCCAGCAGCCCATGGGGGGGAAGGGACACCGGGGAGCTGTTTTTT. Translating gives CASSPWGGRDTGELFF. V is TRBV4-3 and J is TRBJ2-2; 7 bases are shared with TRBD2. CDR1 is LGHNA and CDR2 is YSLEER in the germline V gene. CDR3 size: 16 residues. Germline trimming cut 4 bases from V and 3 bases from J; bases unmatched to any gene: 8.

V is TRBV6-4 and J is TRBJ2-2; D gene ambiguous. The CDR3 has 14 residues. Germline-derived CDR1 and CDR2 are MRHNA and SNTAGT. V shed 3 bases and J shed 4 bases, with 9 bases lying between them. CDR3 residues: CASSEVSLTGELFF. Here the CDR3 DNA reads TGTGCCAGCAGTGAAGTGAGCCTCACCGGGGAGCTGTTTTTT.

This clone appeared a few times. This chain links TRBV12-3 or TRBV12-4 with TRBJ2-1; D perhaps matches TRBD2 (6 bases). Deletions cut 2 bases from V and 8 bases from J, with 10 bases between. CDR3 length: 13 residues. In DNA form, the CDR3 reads TGTGCCAGCAGTTTATGGGGGGTGCATGAGCAGTTCTTC. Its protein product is CASSLWGVHEQFF.

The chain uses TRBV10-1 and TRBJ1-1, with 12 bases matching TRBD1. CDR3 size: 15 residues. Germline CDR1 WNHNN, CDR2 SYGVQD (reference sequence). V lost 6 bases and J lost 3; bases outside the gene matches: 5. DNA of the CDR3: TGCGCCAGCAGCTCCGGGACAGGGGGCTACACTGAAGCTTTCTTT. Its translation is CASSSGTGGYTEAFF.